This entry lists 21 T cell receptor beta chains sequenced from one sample in a study of blood T cell repertoires in COVID-19. Method: immunoSEQ multiplex PCR; TCRdb's copy keeps in-frame clones and lacks some. The table includes around 220,000 clones, around nine tenths detected once. The source material was peripheral blood. All receptors derive from a man aged 18 to 29 with active or convalescent COVID-19.

The chain links TRBV6-1 to TRBJ2-2, with TRBD1 as a possible D gene (6 bases). The V gene's germline CDR1 is MNHNS and CDR2 SASEGT. V shed 4 bases and J shed 6 bases, with 18 bases lying between them. CDR3 length: 16 residues. CDR3: CASSVRRIQGPGELFF. For the CDR3, the DNA is TGTGCCAGCAGTGTTAGGAGGATTCAGGGGCCCGGGGAGCTGTTTTTT.

The V gene is TRBV29-1, the J gene TRBJ1-2; D is possibly TRBD1 (6 bases). The CDR3 sequence is 14 residues long. V was cut by 3 bases and J by 3 bases, with 14 bases left in between. Germline V CDR1 and CDR2: SQVTM, ANQGSEA. The CDR3 sequence is CSVDSRGEDYGYTF. CDR3 coding DNA: TGCAGCGTTGATAGCAGGGGTGAAGACTATGGCTACACCTTC.

This clone was observed a handful of times. An end of the junction differs from the germline gene, which may be a read error. The chain couples TRBV24-1 to TRBJ2-7; TRBD2 aligns across 11 bases. CDR1 KGHDR and CDR2 SFDVKD come from the germline V gene. The CDR3 sequence is 17 residues long. CDR3 coding DNA: TGTGCCACCAGTGACTCAACACTAGCGGGAGTCTCCGACGAGCAGTACTTC. This sequence encodes CATSDSTLAGVSDEQYF.

The chain has TRBV19 and TRBJ1-6; D possibly corresponds to TRBD1 (6 bases). V was cut by 6 bases and J by 8 bases, with 14 bases left in between. Germline V CDR1 and CDR2: LNHDA, SQIVND (reference sequence). This CDR3 has 14 amino acids. DNA for the CDR3: TGTGCCAGTAGCCACCGACAGGAATATTCACCCCTCCACTTT. Its protein product is CASSHRQEYSPLHF.

The chain employs TRBV25-1 and TRBJ1-2; D is unclear. With 7 bases removed from V and 8 bases from J, the gap between germline ends came to 17 bases. This CDR3 contains 13 residues. Germline-derived CDR1 and CDR2 are MGHDK and SYGVNS. In DNA, the CDR3 is TGTGCCAGCACCCCTCTTGTAAGACTGGGCTACACCTTC. Its protein is CASTPLVRLGYTF.

This chain uses TRBV28 with TRBJ2-2; no firm D call. Germline V lookup: CDR1 MDHEN, CDR2 SYDVKM. The CDR3 spans 14 residues. Trimming pared 5 bases from V and 1 base from J, leaving 8 bases between. The CDR3 nucleotides read TGTGCCAGCAGTGTACAGATGAACACCGGGGAGCTGTTTTTT. This gives the protein CASSVQMNTGELFF.

CDR3 nucleotides: TGTGCCAGCAGTCCAATCACGGGGGCAACTAATGAAAAACTGTTTTTT. It specifies CASSPITGATNEKLFF. The genes are TRBV27 and TRBJ1-4; D might be TRBD1 (5 bases). The CDR3 length is 16 residues. The germline V gene encodes CDR1 MNHEY and CDR2 SMNVEV (reference sequence). With 5 bases removed from V and 0 bases from J, the gap between germline ends came to 13 bases.

The gene calls are TRBV30 and TRBJ2-7; D remains ambiguous. Germline V gene data show CDR1 as GTSNPN and CDR2 as SVGIG (reference sequence). CDR3 length equals 14 residues. V lost 3 bases and J lost 2, with 14 bases in between. In DNA form, the CDR3 reads TGTGCCTGGAGGTCCGCGCTCGCTACCTACGAGCAGTACTTC. Amino acid sequence: CAWRSALATYEQYF.

The chain couples TRBV21-1 to TRBJ2-7; the table names TRBD1, a call not compared with the DNA. TRBV21-1 is reported as a pseudogene. The CDR3 runs to 16 residues. The CDR3 DNA sequence: TGTGCCAGCAGCAAATTAGTCGGAGACAGGGACCTCGAGCAGTACTTC. This translates into CASSKLVGDRDLEQYF.

This chain uses TRBV7-8 with TRBJ2-1; 11 nucleotides agree with TRBD2. The J segment lost 4 bases and the V segment lost 2 bases, leaving 4 bases of the junction unmatched. The V gene's germline CDR1 is SGHVS and CDR2 FQNEAQ. This CDR3 comprises 16 residues. The DNA of the CDR3 is TGTGCCAGCAGCTTATACGGGACTAGCGGTTACAATGAGCAGTTCTTC. As protein: CASSLYGTSGYNEQFF.

This rearrangement joins TRBV9 to TRBJ2-1, with a possible D match to TRBD2 (5 bases). Between the trimmed V and J ends, which lost 4 bases and 1 base, there was a span of 15 bases. The germline V gene encodes CDR1 SGDLS and CDR2 YYNGEE. This CDR3 has 16 residues. The CDR3 bases are TGTGCCAGCAGCCGGACCCCGGAGGTTTCCTACAATGAGCAGTTCTTC. Translation: CASSRTPEVSYNEQFF.

The chain employs TRBV19 and TRBJ2-1; D gene unclear. CDR3 length equals 13 residues. Germline V CDR1 and CDR2: LNHDA, SQIVND (reference sequence). V was cut by 3 bases and J by 4 bases, with 7 bases left in between. This CDR3 is CASSILKYNEQFF. Written as DNA, the CDR3 is TGTGCCAGTAGTATTCTAAAATACAATGAGCAGTTCTTC.

The V gene is TRBV5-4, the J gene TRBJ2-1; the D gene is possibly TRBD2 (5 bases). The CDR3 is 14 amino acids. Trimming pared 6 bases from V and 5 bases from J, leaving 15 bases between. Germline V gene data show CDR1 as SGHNT and CDR2 as YYREEE (reference sequence). DNA for the CDR3: TGTGCCAGCAATGCGGGTATCGTCAACAATGAGCAGTTCTTC. This translates into CASNAGIVNNEQFF.

The chain is built from TRBV15 and TRBJ2-1; TRBD2 might be the D (5 bases). Germline lookup yields CDR1 LNHNV and CDR2 YYDKDF (reference sequence). V was trimmed by 1 base and J by 2 bases, leaving 12 bases between them. The CDR3 has 16 amino acids. CDR3 region: CATSRGSGVPYNEQFF. The CDR3 DNA follows: TGTGCCACCAGCAGAGGTTCCGGGGTCCCCTACAATGAGCAGTTCTTC. The full variable domain, rest sourced from reference TRBV15 and TRBJ2-1, is DAMVIQNPRYQVTQFGKPVTLSCSQTLNHNVMYWYQQKSSQAPKLLFHYYDKDFNNEADTPDNFQSRRPNTSFCFLDIRSPGLGDTAMYLCATSRGSGVPYNEQFFGPGTRLTVL.

The chain couples TRBV27 to TRBJ1-6; weak D call: TRBD1 (5 bases). The germline V gene encodes CDR1 MNHEY and CDR2 SMNVEV (reference sequence). Trimming shortened V by 3 bases and J by 7 bases, and 13 bases separated the two germline ends. The CDR3 is 15 amino acids. CDR3 region: CASSFVGRVNSPLHF. The CDR3 DNA sequence: TGTGCCAGCAGTTTCGTAGGCAGGGTGAATTCACCCCTCCACTTT.

The chain recombines TRBV10-1 with TRBJ2-5; maybe TRBD2 (6 bases). CDR1 WNHNN and CDR2 SYGVQD come from the germline V gene (reference sequence). The CDR3 is made up of 14 amino acids. V was cut by 7 bases and J by 1 base, with 13 bases left in between. This CDR3 is CASTLAGPQETQYF. The CDR3 coding sequence is TGCGCCAGCACGCTCGCGGGACCCCAAGAGACCCAGTACTTC.

The chain employs TRBV28 and TRBJ2-7; weak D call: TRBD2 (5 bases). Trimming shortened V by 3 bases and J by 0 bases, and 15 bases separated the two germline ends. The CDR3 is made up of 16 amino acids. CDR1 and CDR2 from the germline V gene are MDHEN and SYDVKM. The CDR3 coding sequence is TGTGCCAGCAGTTTCTCGACGTCGGGATACTCCTACGAGCAGTACTTC. This codes for CASSFSTSGYSYEQYF. The full variable domain, with the rest looked up from reference TRBV28 and TRBJ2-7, is DVKVTQSSRYLVKRTGEKVFLECVQDMDHENMFWYRQDPGLGLRLIYFSYDVKMKEKGDIPEGYSVSREKKERFSLILESASTNQTSMYLCASSFSTSGYSYEQYFGPGTRLTVT.

The chain carries TRBV30 and TRBJ2-7; 9 bases agree with TRBD2. The CDR3 loop spans 18 amino acids. From germline, CDR1 is GTSNPN and CDR2 SVGIG (reference sequence). V shed 2 bases, J shed 6 bases, and the junction held 20 bases outside the gene matches. In DNA, the CDR3 is TGTGCCTGGAGTCCCAAGACTAGCGGCCCGGCTCGTGCCCGCGAGCAGTACTTC. Its protein is CAWSPKTSGPARAREQYF.

V usage is TRBV6-5 and J usage is TRBJ2-7; 9 bases map to TRBD2. The CDR3 covers 15 residues. The trim removed 4 bases at V and 2 bases at J, leaving 6 bases unmatched. Germline CDR1 is MNHEY and CDR2 is SVGAGI. The CDR3 protein is CASSLGREGPYEQYF. The CDR3, as DNA: TGTGCCAGCAGTTTGGGGCGGGAGGGTCCCTACGAGCAGTACTTC.

This chain links TRBV9 with TRBJ2-2; TRBD2 aligns across 8 bases. The trim removed 0 bases at V and 6 bases at J, leaving 4 bases unmatched. In germline, CDR1 is SGDLS, CDR2 YYNGEE. This CDR3 contains 15 residues. In nucleotides, the CDR3 is TGTGCCAGCAGCGTAGGCCCGGGAGGGGCCGGGGAGCTGTTTTTT. Its protein product is CASSVGPGGAGELFF.

The chain has TRBV5-1 and TRBJ2-6; TRBD1 agrees at 9 bases. The CDR3 has 18 amino acids. Per the germline V gene, CDR1 is SGHRS and CDR2 is YFSETQ. Unmatched junction bases numbered 4, after V lost 0 bases and J lost 0 bases. The CDR3 loop reads CASSLVGQGLSGANVLTF. DNA of the CDR3: TGCGCCAGCAGCTTGGTAGGACAGGGGCTCTCTGGGGCCAACGTCCTGACTTTC.